This TCR beta chain was found in a study of identical twins. Using its own MiXCR run on the 5' RACE reads, TCRdb lists one record per CDR3 protein. The sample contains 130,000 to 150,000 distinct CDR3 sequences, roughly 3.5% of which appear only once. Healthy Caucasians provided all donations. Study-wide points: In cord blood, abundant beta clonotypes had fewer insertions; memory showed no trend.

This clonotype was seen many times. The antigen is unknown. Trimming removed 3 bases from V and 4 bases from J, with 12 bases in between. This CDR3 is built from 14 residues. Germline V gene lookup returns CDR1 SEHNR and CDR2 FQNEAQ (reference sequence). The receptor's source is a man younger than 35 in good health. The sample comprised memory T cells sorted from blood. V and J are TRBV7-9 and TRBJ1-2; D is ambiguous. The CDR3 reads CASSFPPVAYGYTF. DNA for the CDR3: TGTGCCAGCAGCTTCCCCCCGGTTGCCTATGGCTACACCTTC.